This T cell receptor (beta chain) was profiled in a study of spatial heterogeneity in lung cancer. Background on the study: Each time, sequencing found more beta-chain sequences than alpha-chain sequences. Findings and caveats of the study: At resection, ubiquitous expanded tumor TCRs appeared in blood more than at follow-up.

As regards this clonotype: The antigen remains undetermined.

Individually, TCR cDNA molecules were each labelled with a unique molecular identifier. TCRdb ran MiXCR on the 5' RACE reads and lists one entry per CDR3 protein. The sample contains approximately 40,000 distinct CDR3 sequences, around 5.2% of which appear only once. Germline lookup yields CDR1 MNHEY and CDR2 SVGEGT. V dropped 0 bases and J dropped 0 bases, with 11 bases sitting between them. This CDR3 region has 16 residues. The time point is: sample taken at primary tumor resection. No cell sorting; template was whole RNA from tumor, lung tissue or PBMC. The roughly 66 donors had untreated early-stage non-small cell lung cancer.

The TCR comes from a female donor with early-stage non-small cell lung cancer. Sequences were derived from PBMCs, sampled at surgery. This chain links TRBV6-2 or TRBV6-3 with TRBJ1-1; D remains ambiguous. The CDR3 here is CASSYSIRVMNTEAFF. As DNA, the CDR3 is TGTGCCAGCAGTTACTCTATACGCGTCATGAACACTGAAGCTTTCTTT.